This TCR beta chain was captured by sequencing in a study of T-cell memory formation after mild COVID-19. Study information: Clusters were largely donor specific. Overall study results and limits: Mainly in CM and EM were contracting CD4+ clones; CD8+ were in EMRA. Within pre-infection memory, some responding clones were found, suggesting cross-reactive memory joined.

This clonotype has more than one count but fewer than ten. Its cognate antigen is unknown. Constant-segment-primed 5'RACE gave TCR alpha and TCR beta cDNA libraries with sample barcodes and UMIs. In TCRdb, the 5' RACE reads were re-called with MiXCR into one record per CDR3 protein. The table records approximately 200,000 distinct CDR3 sequences, roughly 17% of them present only once. The sequence derives from an adult woman who had mild COVID-19 (a few samples of this study predate the infection). Cell type and time point are not known. Sequenced: PBMCs or a T cell subset sorted from them (not recorded which).

CDR3 region: CASKSGQLFQNTGELFF. The CDR3 coding sequence is TGTGCCAGCAAAAGTGGACAGCTCTTCCAGAACACCGGGGAGCTGTTTTTT. The chain combines TRBV2 with TRBJ2-2; possibly TRBD1 for D (6 bases). CDR1 is SNHLY, CDR2 FYNNEI, per germline. This CDR3 is 17 amino acids long. The ends were cut back, 7 bases at V and 1 base at J, with 19 bases in the middle.